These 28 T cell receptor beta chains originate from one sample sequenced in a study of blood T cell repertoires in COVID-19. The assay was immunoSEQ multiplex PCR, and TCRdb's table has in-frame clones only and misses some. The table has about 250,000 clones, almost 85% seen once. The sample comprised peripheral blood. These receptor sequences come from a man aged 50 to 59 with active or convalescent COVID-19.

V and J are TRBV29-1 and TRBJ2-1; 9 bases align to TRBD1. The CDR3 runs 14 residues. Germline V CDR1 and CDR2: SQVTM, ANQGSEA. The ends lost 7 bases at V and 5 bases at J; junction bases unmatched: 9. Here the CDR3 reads CSARQGVGDNEQFF. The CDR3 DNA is TGCAGCGCGCGACAGGGGGTTGGAGACAATGAGCAGTTCTTC.

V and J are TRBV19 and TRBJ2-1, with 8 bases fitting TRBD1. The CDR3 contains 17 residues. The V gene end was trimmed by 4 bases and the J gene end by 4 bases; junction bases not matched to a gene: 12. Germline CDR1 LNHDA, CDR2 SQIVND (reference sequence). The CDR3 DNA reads TGTGCCAGTAGTAGGACTTCCGGGACAGGTGGATACAATGAGCAGTTCTTC. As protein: CASSRTSGTGGYNEQFF.

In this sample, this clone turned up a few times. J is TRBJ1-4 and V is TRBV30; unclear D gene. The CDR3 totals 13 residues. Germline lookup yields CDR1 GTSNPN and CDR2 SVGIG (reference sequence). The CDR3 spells CVLEVRSNEKLFF. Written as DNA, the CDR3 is TGTGTCCTGGAGGTTCGTAGTAATGAAAAACTGTTTTTT.

The CDR3 reads CASSLGQGAYEQYF. For the CDR3, the DNA is TGTGCCAGCAGTTTGGGACAGGGGGCCTACGAGCAGTACTTC. J is TRBJ2-7 and V is TRBV27; 11 nucleotides align to TRBD1. The CDR3 is 14 residues long. The trim removed 3 bases at V and 2 bases at J, leaving 0 bases unmatched. Germline V gene data show CDR1 as MNHEY and CDR2 as SMNVEV (reference sequence).

CDR3 DNA: TGCAGCGTTGAATGGCACCTCACAGATACGCAGTATTTT. Its translation is CSVEWHLTDTQYF. This chain uses TRBV29-1 with TRBJ2-3, with no clear D. The CDR3 is 13 amino acids. Trimming cost V 2 bases and J 2 bases, with 8 bases left between them. Germline lookup yields CDR1 SQVTM and CDR2 ANQGSEA.

In nucleotides, the CDR3 is TGTGCCTGGGGAAGACTTACGGGGGGAAGGGATACGCAGTATTTT. Translation: CAWGRLTGGRDTQYF. This chain uses TRBV30 with TRBJ2-3, with 7 bases matching TRBD2. V shed 5 bases, J shed 6 bases, and the junction held 14 bases outside the gene matches. Looked up from germline, CDR1 is GTSNPN and CDR2 is SVGIG (reference sequence). The CDR3 runs 15 residues.

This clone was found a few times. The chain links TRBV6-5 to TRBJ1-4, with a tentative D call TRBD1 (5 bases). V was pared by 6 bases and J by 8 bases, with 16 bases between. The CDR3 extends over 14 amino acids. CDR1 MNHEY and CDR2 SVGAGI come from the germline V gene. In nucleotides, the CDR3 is TGTGCCAGCAGAAGCGGGGGGACCCTAGAAAAACTGTTTTTT. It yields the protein CASRSGGTLEKLFF.

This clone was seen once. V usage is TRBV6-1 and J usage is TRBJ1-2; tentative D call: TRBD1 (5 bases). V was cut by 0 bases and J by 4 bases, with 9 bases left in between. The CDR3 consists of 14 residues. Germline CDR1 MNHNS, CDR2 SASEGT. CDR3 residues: CASSEAQGPYGYTF. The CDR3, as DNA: TGTGCCAGCAGTGAAGCTCAGGGCCCCTATGGCTACACCTTC.

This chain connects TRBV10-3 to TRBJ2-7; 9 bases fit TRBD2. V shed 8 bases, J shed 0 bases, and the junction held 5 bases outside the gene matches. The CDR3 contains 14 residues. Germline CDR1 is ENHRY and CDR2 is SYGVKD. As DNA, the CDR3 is TGTGCCATCTCGCGTAGCGGGAGCTCCTACGAGCAGTACTTC. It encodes CAISRSGSSYEQYF.

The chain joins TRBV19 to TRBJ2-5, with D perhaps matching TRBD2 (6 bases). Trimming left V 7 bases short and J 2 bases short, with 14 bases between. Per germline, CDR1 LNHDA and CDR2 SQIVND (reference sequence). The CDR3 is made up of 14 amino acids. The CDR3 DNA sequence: TGTGCCAGTAAAAAGACCGGGACTCAAGAGACCCAGTACTTC. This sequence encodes CASKKTGTQETQYF.

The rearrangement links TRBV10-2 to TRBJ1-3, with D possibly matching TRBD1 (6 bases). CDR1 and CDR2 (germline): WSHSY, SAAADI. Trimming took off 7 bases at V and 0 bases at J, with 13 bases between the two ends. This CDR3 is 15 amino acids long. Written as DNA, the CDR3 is TGCGCCAGCACCCAAGACAGGAGCTCTGGAAACACCATATATTTT. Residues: CASTQDRSSGNTIYF.

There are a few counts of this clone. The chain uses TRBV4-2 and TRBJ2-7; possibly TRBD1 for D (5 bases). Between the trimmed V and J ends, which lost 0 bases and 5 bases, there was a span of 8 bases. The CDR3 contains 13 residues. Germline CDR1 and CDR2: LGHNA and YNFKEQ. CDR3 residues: CASSQEIRDEQYF. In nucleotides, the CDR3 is TGTGCCAGCAGCCAAGAGATCAGGGACGAGCAGTACTTC.

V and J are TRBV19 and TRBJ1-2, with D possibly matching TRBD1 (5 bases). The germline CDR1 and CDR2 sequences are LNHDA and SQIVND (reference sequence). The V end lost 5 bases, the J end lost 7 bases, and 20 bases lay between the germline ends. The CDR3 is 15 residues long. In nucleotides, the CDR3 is TGTGCCAGTAGTCGATTTAACCCCAGGGAGGGTGGCTACACCTTC. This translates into CASSRFNPREGGYTF. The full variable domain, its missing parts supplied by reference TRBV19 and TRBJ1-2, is DGGITQSPKYLFRKEGQNVTLSCEQNLNHDAMYWYRQDPGQGLRLIYYSQIVNDFQKGDIAEGYSVSREKKESFPLTVTSAQKNPTAFYLCASSRFNPREGGYTFGSGTRLTVV.

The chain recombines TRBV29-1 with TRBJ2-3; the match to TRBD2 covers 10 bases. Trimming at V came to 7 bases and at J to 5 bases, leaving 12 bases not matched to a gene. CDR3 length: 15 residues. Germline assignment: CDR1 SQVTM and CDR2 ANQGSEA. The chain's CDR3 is CSAGRAGGLGDTQYF. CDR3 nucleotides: TGCAGCGCTGGGCGAGCGGGAGGGTTGGGAGATACGCAGTATTTT.

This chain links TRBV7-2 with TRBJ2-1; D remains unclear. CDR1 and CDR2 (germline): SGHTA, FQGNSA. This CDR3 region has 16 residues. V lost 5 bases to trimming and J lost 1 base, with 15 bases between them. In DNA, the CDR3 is TGTGCCAGCAGCCCCCCGGAGATCACTTCCTACAATGAGCAGTTCTTC. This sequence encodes CASSPPEITSYNEQFF. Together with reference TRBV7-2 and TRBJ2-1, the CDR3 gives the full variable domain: GAGVSQSPSNKVTEKGKDVELRCDPISGHTALYWYRQSLGQGLEFLIYFQGNSAPDKSGLPSDRFSAERTGGSVSTLTIQRTQQEDSAVYLCASSPPEITSYNEQFFGPGTRLTVL.

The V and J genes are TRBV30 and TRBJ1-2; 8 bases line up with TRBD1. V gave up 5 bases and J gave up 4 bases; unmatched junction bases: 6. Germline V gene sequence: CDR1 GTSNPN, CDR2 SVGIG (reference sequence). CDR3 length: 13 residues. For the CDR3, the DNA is TGTGCCTGGGATTCAGGGGGCTCCTATGGCTACACCTTC. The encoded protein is CAWDSGGSYGYTF.

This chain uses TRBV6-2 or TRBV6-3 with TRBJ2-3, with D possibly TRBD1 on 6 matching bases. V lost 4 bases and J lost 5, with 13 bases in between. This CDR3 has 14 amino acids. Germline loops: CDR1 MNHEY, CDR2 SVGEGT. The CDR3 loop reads CASSSRDTKDTQYF. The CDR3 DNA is TGTGCCAGCAGTTCCCGGGACACGAAAGATACGCAGTATTTT.

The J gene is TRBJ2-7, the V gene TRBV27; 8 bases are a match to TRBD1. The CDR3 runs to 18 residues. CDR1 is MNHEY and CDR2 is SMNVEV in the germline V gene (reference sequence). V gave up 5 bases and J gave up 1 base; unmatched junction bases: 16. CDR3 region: CASSLTRQGAGVSYEQYF. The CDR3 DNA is TGTGCCAGCAGTCTAACCCGGCAGGGGGCAGGTGTATCCTACGAGCAGTACTTC.

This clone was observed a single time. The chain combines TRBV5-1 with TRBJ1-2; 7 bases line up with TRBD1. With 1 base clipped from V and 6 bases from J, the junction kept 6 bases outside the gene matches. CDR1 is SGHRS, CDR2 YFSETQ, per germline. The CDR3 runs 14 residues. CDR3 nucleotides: TGCGCCAGCAGCTTGTCCCAGGGGGAACATGGCTACACCTTC. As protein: CASSLSQGEHGYTF.

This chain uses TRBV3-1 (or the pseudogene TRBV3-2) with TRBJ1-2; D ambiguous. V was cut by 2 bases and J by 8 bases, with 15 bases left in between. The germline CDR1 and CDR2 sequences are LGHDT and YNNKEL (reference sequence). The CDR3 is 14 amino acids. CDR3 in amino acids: CASSQSGQAGGYTF. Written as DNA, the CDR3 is TGTGCCAGCAGCCAAAGTGGGCAGGCGGGCGGCTACACCTTC.

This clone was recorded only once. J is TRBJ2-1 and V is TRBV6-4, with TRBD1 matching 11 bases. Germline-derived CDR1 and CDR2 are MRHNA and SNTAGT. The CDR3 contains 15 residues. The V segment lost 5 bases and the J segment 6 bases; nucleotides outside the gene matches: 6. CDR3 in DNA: TGTGCCAGCAGTCCAGGACAGGGGGCTATCAATGAGCAGTTCTTC. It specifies CASSPGQGAINEQFF.

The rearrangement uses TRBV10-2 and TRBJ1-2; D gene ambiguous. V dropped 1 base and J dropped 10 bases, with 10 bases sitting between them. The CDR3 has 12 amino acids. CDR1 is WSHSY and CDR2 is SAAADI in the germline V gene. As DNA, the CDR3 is TGCGCCAGCAGTGAGTGGGCGCTTAACTACACCTTC. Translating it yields CASSEWALNYTF.

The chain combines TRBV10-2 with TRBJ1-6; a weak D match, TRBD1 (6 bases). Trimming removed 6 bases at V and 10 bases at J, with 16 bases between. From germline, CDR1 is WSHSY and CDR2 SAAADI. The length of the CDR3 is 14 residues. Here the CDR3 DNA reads TGCGCCAGCAGAGACGTCAGGCAGGGGTCACCCCTCCACTTT. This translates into CASRDVRQGSPLHF.

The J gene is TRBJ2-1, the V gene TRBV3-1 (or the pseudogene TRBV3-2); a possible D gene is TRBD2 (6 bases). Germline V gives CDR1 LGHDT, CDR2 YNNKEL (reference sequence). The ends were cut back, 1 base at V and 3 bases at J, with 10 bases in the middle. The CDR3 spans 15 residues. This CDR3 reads CASSQASGLYNEQFF. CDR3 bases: TGTGCCAGCAGCCAAGCCAGCGGGCTCTACAATGAGCAGTTCTTC.

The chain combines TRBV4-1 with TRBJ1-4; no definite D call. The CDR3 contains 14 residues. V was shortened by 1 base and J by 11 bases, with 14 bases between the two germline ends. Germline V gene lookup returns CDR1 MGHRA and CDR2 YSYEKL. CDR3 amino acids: CASSQVYGGGKLFF. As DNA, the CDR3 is TGCGCCAGCAGCCAAGTATATGGCGGAGGGAAACTGTTTTTT.

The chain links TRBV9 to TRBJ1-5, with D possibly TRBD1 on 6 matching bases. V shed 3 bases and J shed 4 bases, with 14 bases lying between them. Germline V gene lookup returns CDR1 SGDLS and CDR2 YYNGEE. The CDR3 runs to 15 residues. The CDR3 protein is CASSAGTSLNQPQHF. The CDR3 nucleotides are TGTGCCAGCAGCGCCGGGACATCTCTAAATCAGCCCCAGCATTTT. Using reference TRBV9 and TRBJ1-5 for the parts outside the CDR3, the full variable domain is DSGVTQTPKHLITATGQRVTLRCSPRSGDLSVYWYQQSLDQGLQFLIQYYNGEERAKGNILERFSAQQFPDLHSELNLSSLELGDSALYFCASSAGTSLNQPQHFGDGTRLSIL.

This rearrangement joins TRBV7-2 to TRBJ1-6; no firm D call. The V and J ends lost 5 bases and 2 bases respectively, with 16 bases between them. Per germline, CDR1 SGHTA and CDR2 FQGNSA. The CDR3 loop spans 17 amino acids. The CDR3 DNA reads TGTGCCAGCAGCCCGGAGAACATACTCCCCTATAATTCACCCCTCCACTTT. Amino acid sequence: CASSPENILPYNSPLHF.

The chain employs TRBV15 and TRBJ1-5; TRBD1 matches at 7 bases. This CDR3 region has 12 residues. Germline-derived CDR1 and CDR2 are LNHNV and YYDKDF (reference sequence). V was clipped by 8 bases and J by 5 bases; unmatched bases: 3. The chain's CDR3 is CATGGTDQPQHF. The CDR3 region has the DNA TGTGCCACCGGTGGGACAGATCAGCCCCAGCATTTT.